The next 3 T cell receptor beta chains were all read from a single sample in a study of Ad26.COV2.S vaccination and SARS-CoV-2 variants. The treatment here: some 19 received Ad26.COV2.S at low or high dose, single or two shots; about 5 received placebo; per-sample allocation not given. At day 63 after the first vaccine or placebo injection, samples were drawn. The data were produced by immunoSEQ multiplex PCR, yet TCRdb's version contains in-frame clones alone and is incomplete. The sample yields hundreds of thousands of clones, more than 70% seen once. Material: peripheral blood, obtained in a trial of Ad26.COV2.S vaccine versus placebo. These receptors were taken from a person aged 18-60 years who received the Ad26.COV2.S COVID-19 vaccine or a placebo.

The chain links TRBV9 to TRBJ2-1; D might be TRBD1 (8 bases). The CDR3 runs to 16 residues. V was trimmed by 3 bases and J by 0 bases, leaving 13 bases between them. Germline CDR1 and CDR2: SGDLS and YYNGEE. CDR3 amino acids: CASSATGEGSYNEQFF. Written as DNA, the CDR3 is TGTGCCAGCAGCGCGACAGGGGAGGGCTCCTACAATGAGCAGTTCTTC.

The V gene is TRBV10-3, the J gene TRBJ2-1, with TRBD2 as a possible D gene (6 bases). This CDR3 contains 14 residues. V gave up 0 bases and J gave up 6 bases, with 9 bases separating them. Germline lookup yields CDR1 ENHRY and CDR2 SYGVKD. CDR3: CAISESSGSNEQFF. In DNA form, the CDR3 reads TGTGCCATCAGTGAGTCATCCGGGAGCAATGAGCAGTTCTTC.

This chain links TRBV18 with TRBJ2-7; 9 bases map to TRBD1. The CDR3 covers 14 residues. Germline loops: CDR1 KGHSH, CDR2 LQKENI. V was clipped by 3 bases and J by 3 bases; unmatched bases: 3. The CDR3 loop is CASSPDRGNYEQYF. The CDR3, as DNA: TGTGCCAGCTCACCGGACAGGGGTAACTACGAGCAGTACTTC.